This TCR beta chain was documented in a study of shared clonotypes between healthy human individuals. Of note for this clone: Its antigen is unknown.

Sequencing was performed with immunoSEQ multiplex PCR; in TCRdb, only in-frame clones are kept and a portion is missing. Found here are about 2.4 million clones, over 85% of them singletons; the top ten hold 0.36%. Study-level points and caveats: Sharing across four donors was seen in 4% to 6.5% of naive CD4 clonotypes. Memory subsets had estimated richness that was generally smaller than that of naive subsets. Relative to clonotypes present in all four donors, those not shared had lower generation probabilities.

Naive CD4+ cells were CD45RA-selected; the remaining cells were memory. Germline V gene data show CDR1 as MNHEY and CDR2 as SVGAGI. The CDR3 consists of 14 residues. Trimming cost V 5 bases and J 3 bases; bases outside gene matches: 7. The source material was naive CD4+ T cells from PBMCs. Regarding subset: CD45RA+ positively selected. The chain uses TRBV6-5 and TRBJ2-7; 7 bases line up with TRBD1. This TCR derives from a man between 18 and 29 years old in good health. Some clones in this sample may be carry-over from other donors' samples. In DNA form, the CDR3 reads TGTGCCAGCAGTGGGGGACAGACCTACTACGAGCAGTACTTC. Its translation is CASSGGQTYYEQYF.